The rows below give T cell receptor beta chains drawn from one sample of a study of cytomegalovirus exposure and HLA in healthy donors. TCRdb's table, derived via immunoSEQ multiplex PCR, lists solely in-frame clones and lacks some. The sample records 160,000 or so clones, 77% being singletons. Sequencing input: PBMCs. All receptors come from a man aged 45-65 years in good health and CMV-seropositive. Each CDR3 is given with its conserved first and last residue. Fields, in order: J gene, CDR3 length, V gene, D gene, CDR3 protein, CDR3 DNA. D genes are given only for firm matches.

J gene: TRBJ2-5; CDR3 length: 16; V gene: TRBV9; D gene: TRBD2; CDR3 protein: CASSAGTTFVGETQYF; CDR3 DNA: TGTGCCAGCAGCGCTGGGACTACCTTTGTGGGAGAGACCCAGTACTTC
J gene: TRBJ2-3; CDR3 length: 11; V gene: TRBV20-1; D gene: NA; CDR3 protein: CSAERQDTQYF; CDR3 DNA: TGCAGTGCCGAACGACAAGATACGCAGTATTTT
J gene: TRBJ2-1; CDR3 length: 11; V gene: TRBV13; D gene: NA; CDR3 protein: CASSLLNEQFF; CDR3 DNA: TGTGCCAGCAGCCTACTCAATGAGCAGTTCTTC
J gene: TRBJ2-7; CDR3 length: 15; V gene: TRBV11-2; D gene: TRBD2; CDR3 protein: CASSPISGGGYEQYF; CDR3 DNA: TGTGCCAGCAGCCCGATTTCGGGCGGGGGATACGAGCAGTACTTC
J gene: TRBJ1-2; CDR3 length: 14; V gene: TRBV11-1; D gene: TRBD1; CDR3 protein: CASSLAQGEGRYTF; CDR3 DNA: TGTGCCAGCAGCTTAGCACAGGGGGAGGGGCGCTACACCTTC
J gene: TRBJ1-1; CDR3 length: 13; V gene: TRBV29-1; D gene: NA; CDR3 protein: CSVESWGGFGAFF; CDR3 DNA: TGCAGCGTTGAATCTTGGGGGGGTTTTGGAGCTTTCTTT
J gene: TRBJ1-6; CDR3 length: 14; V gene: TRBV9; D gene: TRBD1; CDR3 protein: CASSVGQGATPLHF; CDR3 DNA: TGTGCCAGCAGCGTAGGGCAGGGGGCTACACCCCTCCACTTT
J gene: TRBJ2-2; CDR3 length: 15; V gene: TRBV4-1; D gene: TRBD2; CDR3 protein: CASRDGTSGGRELFF; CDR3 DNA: TGCGCCAGCAGAGACGGGACTAGCGGGGGGAGGGAGCTGTTTTTT
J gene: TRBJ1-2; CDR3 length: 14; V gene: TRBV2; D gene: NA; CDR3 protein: CASSLQVTGYGYTF; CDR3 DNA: TGTGCCAGCAGTTTACAGGTGACTGGATATGGCTACACCTTC
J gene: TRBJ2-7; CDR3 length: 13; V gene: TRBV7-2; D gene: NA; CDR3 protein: CASSLGTTYEQYF; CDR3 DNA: TGTGCCAGCAGCTTAGGGACAACCTACGAGCAGTACTTC